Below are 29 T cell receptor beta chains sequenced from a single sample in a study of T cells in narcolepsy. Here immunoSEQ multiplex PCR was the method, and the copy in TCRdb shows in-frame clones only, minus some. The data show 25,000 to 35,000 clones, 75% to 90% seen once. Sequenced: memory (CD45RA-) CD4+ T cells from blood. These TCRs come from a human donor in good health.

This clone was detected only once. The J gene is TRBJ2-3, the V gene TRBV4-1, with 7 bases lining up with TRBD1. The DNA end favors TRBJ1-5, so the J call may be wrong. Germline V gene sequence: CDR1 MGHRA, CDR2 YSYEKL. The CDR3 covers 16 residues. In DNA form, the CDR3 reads TGCGCCAGCAGCCAAGAGACCACAGGGGCGGGAGATACGCAGCATTTT. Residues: CASSQETTGAGDTQHF.

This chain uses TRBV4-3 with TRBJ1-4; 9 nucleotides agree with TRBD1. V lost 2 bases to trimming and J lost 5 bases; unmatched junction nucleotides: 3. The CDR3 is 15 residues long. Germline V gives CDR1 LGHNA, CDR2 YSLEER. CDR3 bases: TGCGCCAGCAGCCAATCCGGGACAGGGAATGAAAAACTGTTTTTT. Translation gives CASSQSGTGNEKLFF.

The CDR3 region has the DNA TGTGCCAGTAGTAGGGACGGCATGAACACTGAAGCTTTCTTT. The encoded protein is CASSRDGMNTEAFF. This sequence joins TRBV19 and TRBJ1-1, with D tentatively TRBD1 (5 bases). This CDR3 spans 14 amino acids. The germline CDR1 and CDR2 sequences are LNHDA and SQIVND (reference sequence). Deletions cut 4 bases from V and 0 bases from J, with 9 bases between.

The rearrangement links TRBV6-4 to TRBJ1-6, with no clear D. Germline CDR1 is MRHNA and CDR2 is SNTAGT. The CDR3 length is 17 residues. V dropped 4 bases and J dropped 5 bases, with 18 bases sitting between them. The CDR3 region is CASSARYPPSHNSPLHF. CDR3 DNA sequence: TGTGCCAGCAGTGCCCGATATCCCCCGTCTCATAATTCACCCCTCCACTTT.

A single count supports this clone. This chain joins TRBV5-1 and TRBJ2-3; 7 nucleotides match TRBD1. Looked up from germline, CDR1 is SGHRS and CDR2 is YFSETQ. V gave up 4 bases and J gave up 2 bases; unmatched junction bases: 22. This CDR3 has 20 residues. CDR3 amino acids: CASSLTPVGGQWTFTDTQYF. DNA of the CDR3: TGCGCCAGCAGCCTAACCCCTGTAGGGGGACAGTGGACCTTCACAGATACGCAGTATTTT.

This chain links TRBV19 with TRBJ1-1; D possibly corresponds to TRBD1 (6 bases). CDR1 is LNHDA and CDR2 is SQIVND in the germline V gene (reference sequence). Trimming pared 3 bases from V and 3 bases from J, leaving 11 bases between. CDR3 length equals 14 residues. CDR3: CASSIQGRDTEAFF. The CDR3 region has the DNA TGTGCCAGTAGTATTCAGGGGAGGGACACTGAAGCTTTCTTT.

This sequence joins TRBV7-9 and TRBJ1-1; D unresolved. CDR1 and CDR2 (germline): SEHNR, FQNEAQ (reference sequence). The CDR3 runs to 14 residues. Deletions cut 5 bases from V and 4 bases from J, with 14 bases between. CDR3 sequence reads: CASSLSREVTEAFF. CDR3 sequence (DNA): TGTGCCAGCAGCCTATCCCGCGAGGTCACTGAAGCTTTCTTT. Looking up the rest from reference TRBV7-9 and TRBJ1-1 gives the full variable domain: DTGVSQNPRHKITKRGQNVTFRCDPISEHNRLYWYRQTLGQGPEFLTYFQNEAQLEKSRLLSDRFSAERPKGSFSTLEIQRTEQGDSAMYLCASSLSREVTEAFFGQGTRLTVV.

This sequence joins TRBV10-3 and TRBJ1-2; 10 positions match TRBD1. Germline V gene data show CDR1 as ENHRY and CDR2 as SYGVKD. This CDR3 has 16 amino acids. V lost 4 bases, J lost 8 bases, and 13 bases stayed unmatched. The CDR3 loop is CAISGGHDRGREGYTF. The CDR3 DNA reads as TGTGCCATCAGTGGGGGACACGACAGGGGGCGTGAGGGCTACACCTTC.

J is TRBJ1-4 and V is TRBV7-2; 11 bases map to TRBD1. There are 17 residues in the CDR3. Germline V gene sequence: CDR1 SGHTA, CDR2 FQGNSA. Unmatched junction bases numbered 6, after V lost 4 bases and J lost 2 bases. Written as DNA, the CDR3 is TGTGCCAGCAGCTCCGGGACAGGGGGATTCACTAATGAAAAACTGTTTTTT. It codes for CASSSGTGGFTNEKLFF.

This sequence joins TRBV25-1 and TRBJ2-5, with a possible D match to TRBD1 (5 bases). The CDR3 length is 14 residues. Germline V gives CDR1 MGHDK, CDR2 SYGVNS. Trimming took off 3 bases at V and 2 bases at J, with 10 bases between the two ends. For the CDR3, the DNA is TGTGCCAGCAGTGATCCCAGGGTACAAGAGACCCAGTACTTC. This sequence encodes CASSDPRVQETQYF.

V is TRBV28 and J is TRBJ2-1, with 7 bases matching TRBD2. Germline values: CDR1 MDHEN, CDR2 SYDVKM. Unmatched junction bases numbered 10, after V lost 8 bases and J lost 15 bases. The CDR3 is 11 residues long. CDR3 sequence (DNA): TGTGCCAGCGGGGTCCCGGGGGGACGGTTCTTC. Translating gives CASGVPGGRFF.

CDR3 loop: CASSKGPPEGEQYV. The CDR3 DNA reads as TGTGCCAGCAGCAAAGGTCCACCTGAGGGCGAGCAGTACGTC. J is TRBJ2-7 and V is TRBV21-1; the table names TRBD2, a call not compared with the DNA. TRBV21-1 is noted as a pseudogene. The CDR3 is 14 residues long.

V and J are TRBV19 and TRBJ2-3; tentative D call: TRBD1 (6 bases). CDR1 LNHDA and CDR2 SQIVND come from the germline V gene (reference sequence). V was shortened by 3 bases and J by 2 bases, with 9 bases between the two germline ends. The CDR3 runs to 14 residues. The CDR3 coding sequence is TGTGCCAGTAGTATGGACAGTTACACAGATACGCAGTATTTT. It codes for CASSMDSYTDTQYF.

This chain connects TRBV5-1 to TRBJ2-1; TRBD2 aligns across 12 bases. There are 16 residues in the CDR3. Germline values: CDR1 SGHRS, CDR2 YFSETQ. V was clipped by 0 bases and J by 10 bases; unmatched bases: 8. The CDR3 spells CASSLDPSGGAREQFF. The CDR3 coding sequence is TGCGCCAGCAGCTTGGATCCTAGCGGGGGGGCCCGGGAGCAGTTCTTC. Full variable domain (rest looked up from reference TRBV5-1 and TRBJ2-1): KAGVTQTPRYLIKTRGQQVTLSCSPISGHRSVSWYQQTPGQGLQFLFEYFSETQRNKGNFPGRFSGRQFSNSRSEMNVSTLELGDSALYLCASSLDPSGGAREQFFGPGTRLTVL.

The CDR3 is CASRDSDNQPQHF. The CDR3 DNA reads as TGTGCCAGCAGGGATTCGGACAATCAGCCCCAGCATTTT. V and J are TRBV6-6 and TRBJ1-5, with D uncertain. Germline V gene sequence: CDR1 MNHNY, CDR2 SVGAGI (reference sequence). Trimming pared 6 bases from V and 3 bases from J, leaving 9 bases between. This CDR3 is 13 amino acids long.

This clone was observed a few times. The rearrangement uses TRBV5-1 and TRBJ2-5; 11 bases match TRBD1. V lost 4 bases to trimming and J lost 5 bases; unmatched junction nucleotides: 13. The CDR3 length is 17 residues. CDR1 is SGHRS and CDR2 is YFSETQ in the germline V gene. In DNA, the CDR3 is TGCGCCAGCAGCCTACCGGCCGGGACAGGGGGAAAGGAGACCCAGTACTTC. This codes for CASSLPAGTGGKETQYF. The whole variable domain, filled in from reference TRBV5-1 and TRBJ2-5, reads KAGVTQTPRYLIKTRGQQVTLSCSPISGHRSVSWYQQTPGQGLQFLFEYFSETQRNKGNFPGRFSGRQFSNSRSEMNVSTLELGDSALYLCASSLPAGTGGKETQYFGPGTRLLVL.

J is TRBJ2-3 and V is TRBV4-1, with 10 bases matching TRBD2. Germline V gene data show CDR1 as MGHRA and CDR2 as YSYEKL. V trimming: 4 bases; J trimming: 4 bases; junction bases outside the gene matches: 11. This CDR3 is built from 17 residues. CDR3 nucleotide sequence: TGCGCCAGCAGCCCAAATAGCGGGGGGAGGGGTGCAGATACGCAGTATTTT. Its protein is CASSPNSGGRGADTQYF.

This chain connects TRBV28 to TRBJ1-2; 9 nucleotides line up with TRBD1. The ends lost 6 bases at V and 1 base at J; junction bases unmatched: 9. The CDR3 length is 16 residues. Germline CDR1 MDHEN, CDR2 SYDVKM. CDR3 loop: CASSISTGGVNYGYTF. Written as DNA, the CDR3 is TGTGCCAGCAGCATCTCGACAGGGGGGGTTAACTATGGCTACACCTTC.

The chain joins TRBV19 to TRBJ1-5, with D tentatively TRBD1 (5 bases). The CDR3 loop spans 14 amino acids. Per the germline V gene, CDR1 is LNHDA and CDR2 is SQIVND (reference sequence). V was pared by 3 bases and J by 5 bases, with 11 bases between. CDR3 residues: CASSMRRGDQPQHF. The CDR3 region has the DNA TGTGCCAGTAGTATGCGGCGGGGGGATCAGCCCCAGCATTTT.

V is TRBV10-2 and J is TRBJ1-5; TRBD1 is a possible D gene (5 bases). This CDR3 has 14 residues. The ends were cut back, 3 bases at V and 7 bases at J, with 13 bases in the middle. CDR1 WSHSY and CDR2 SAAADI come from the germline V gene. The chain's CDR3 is CASSDRAAGQPQHF. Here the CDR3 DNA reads TGCGCCAGCAGTGACAGGGCGGCGGGCCAGCCCCAGCATTTT.

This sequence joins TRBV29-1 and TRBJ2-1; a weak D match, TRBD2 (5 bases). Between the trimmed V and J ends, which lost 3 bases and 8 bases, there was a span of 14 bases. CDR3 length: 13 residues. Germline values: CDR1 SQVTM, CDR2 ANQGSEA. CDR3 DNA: TGCAGCGTTGACTTTCTCCTAGCCGATGAGCAGTTCTTC. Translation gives CSVDFLLADEQFF.

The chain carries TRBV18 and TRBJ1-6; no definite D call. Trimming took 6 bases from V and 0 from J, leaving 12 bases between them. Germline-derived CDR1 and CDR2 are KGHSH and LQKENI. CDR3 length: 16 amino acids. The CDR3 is CASSLTQTSYNSPLHF. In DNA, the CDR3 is TGTGCCAGCTCGCTCACACAGACCTCCTATAATTCACCCCTCCACTTT.

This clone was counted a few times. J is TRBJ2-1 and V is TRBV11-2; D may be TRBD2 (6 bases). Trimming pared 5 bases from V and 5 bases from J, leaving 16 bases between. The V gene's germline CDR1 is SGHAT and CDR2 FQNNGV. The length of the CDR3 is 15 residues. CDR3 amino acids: CASSTGTPGDNEQFF. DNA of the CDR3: TGTGCCAGCAGCACCGGGACTCCTGGGGACAATGAGCAGTTCTTC.

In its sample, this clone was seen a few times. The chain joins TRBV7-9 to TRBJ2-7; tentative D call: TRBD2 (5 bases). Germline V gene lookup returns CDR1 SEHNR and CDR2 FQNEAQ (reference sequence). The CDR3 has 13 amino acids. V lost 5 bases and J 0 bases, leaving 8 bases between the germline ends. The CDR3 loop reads CASSLRASYEQYF. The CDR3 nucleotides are TGTGCCAGCAGCCTGCGGGCCTCCTACGAGCAGTACTTC.

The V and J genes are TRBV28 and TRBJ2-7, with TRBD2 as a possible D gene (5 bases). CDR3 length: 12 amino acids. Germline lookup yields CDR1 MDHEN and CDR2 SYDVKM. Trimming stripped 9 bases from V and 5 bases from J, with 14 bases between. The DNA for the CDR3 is TGTGCCAGTGAGGGTGTTAGCAACGAGCAGTACTTC. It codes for CASEGVSNEQYF. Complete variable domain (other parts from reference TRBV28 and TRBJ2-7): DVKVTQSSRYLVKRTGEKVFLECVQDMDHENMFWYRQDPGLGLRLIYFSYDVKMKEKGDIPEGYSVSREKKERFSLILESASTNQTSMYLCASEGVSNEQYFGPGTRLTVT.

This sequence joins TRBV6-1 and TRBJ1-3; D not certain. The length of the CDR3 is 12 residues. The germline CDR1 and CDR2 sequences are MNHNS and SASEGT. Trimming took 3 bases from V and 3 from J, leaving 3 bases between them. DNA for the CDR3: TGTGCCAGCAGTGACGGTGGAAACACCATATATTTT. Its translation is CASSDGGNTIYF.

This chain's CDR3 is CASSYSWDRVGKLFF. The CDR3 region has the DNA TGTGCCAGCAGTTATAGTTGGGACAGGGTGGGAAAACTGTTTTTT. The chain links TRBV6-5 to TRBJ1-4, with 9 nucleotides matching TRBD1. The V gene end was trimmed by 3 bases and the J gene end by 10 bases; junction bases not matched to a gene: 9. There are 15 residues in the CDR3. The germline gives CDR1 MNHEY, CDR2 SVGAGI.

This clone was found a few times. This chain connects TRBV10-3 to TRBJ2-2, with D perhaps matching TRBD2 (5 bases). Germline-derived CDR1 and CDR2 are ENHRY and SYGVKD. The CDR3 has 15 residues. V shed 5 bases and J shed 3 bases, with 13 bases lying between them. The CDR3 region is CAISKQFGDTGELFF. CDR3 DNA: TGTGCCATCAGTAAACAGTTCGGGGACACCGGGGAGCTGTTTTTT.

The CDR3 DNA reads TGTGCCAGCAGCTTAGCGCGGAGCACCGGGGAGCTGTTTTTT. It specifies CASSLARSTGELFF. V gene TRBV7-7 combines with J gene TRBJ2-2; D is undetermined. Trimming cost V 0 bases and J 4 bases, with 6 bases left between them. The CDR3 spans 14 residues. Germline CDR1 and CDR2: SSHAT and FNYEAQ (reference sequence).